These 10 T cell receptor beta chains were all obtained from the same sample, sequenced in a study of control samples from healthy donors and cancer patients. Libraries were prepared by immunoSEQ multiplex PCR; TCRdb keeps only in-frame clonotypes and omits some of them. The sample consists of about 50,000 clones, roughly 96% of them appearing once. Sequencing input: blood. The source is a woman in her thirties in good health.

The gene calls are TRBV27 and TRBJ2-1; 10 nucleotides align to TRBD2. There are 15 residues in the CDR3. Germline CDR1 is MNHEY and CDR2 is SMNVEV (reference sequence). J gave up 3 bases and V 3 bases, and 2 bases lay outside the gene matches. The CDR3 loop reads CASSFSSGSYNEQFF. The DNA for the CDR3 is TGTGCCAGCAGTTTCTCTAGCGGGAGCTACAATGAGCAGTTCTTC.

V is TRBV12-5 and J is TRBJ2-1; 15 bases align to TRBD2. CDR3 length: 15 amino acids. CDR1 is LGHNT, CDR2 FRNRAP, per germline. After removal of 5 bases from V and 7 bases from J, the junction contained 3 bases not matched to a gene. The CDR3 is CASGPGLAGGNEQFF. The CDR3 coding sequence is TGTGCTAGTGGTCCCGGACTAGCGGGAGGGAATGAGCAGTTCTTC.

The rearrangement joins TRBV11-3 to TRBJ2-1; D perhaps matches TRBD2 (7 bases). The CDR3 covers 15 residues. In germline, CDR1 is SGHNT, CDR2 YENEEA. With 1 base removed from V and 10 bases from J, the gap between germline ends came to 17 bases. CDR3 sequence: CASSLGIRGAREQFF. The CDR3 DNA reads as TGTGCCAGCAGCTTAGGAATACGGGGGGCTAGAGAGCAGTTCTTC.

A single count supports this clone. J is TRBJ2-2 and V is TRBV6-1; D is uncertain. CDR3 length equals 14 residues. Germline CDR1 reads MNHNS; CDR2 reads SASEGT. V was trimmed by 2 bases and J by 3 bases, leaving 7 bases between them. The DNA for the CDR3 is TGTGCCAGCAGTGAACACGGGCACACCGGGGAGCTGTTTTTT. Translating gives CASSEHGHTGELFF.

The chain uses TRBV5-1 and TRBJ2-5, with D maybe TRBD1 (5 bases). V lost 1 base and J lost 2, with 21 bases in between. Germline V lookup: CDR1 SGHRS, CDR2 YFSETQ. The CDR3 totals 18 residues. CDR3 DNA sequence: TGCGCCAGCAGCTTGTTGAACTTGGACCCGACAGATCAAGAGACCCAGTACTTC. Its translation is CASSLLNLDPTDQETQYF.

The J gene is TRBJ1-5, the V gene TRBV2, with D possibly being TRBD1 (6 bases). This CDR3 spans 14 amino acids. V lost 6 bases to trimming and J lost 1 base, with 10 bases between them. The germline CDR1 and CDR2 sequences are SNHLY and FYNNEI. The CDR3 protein is CASSNRESNQPQHF. CDR3 coding DNA: TGTGCCAGCAGCAACAGGGAGAGCAATCAGCCCCAGCATTTT.

The gene calls are TRBV28 and TRBJ2-1; D tentatively fits TRBD1 or TRBD2 (5 bases each). CDR1 MDHEN and CDR2 SYDVKM come from the germline V gene. The CDR3 has 14 residues. The germline V and J ends were trimmed by 2 bases and 6 bases, with 11 bases remaining between them. In DNA form, the CDR3 reads TGTGCCAGCAGTTTAAATGGGGGACCCAATGAGCAGTTCTTC. It translates to CASSLNGGPNEQFF.

The chain has TRBV6-1 and TRBJ1-2; D is ambiguous. With 3 bases removed from V and 4 bases from J, the gap between germline ends came to 3 bases. The CDR3 spans 11 residues. From germline, CDR1 is MNHNS and CDR2 SASEGT. The CDR3 DNA reads TGTGCCAGCAGTGAGCTCTATGGCTACACCTTC. It yields the protein CASSELYGYTF.

The gene calls are TRBV5-6 and TRBJ2-5, with TRBD2 identical over 8 bases. The CDR3 covers 15 residues. The junction had 9 bases not matched to a gene; V was cut back by 4 bases and J by 4 bases. The germline CDR1 and CDR2 sequences are SGHDT and YYEEEE. The CDR3 sequence: CASSPGAGGGETQYF. In nucleotides, the CDR3 is TGTGCCAGCAGCCCCGGGGCGGGAGGAGGAGAGACCCAGTACTTC. Filled out from reference TRBV5-6 and TRBJ2-5, the complete variable domain reads DAGVTQSPTHLIKTRGQQVTLRCSPKSGHDTVSWYQQALGQGPQFIFQYYEEEERQRGNFPDRFSGHQFPNYSSELNVNALLLGDSALYLCASSPGAGGGETQYFGPGTRLLVL.

This clone was seen once. The chain couples TRBV7-9 to TRBJ2-7; 7 bases map to TRBD1. V gave up 3 bases and J gave up 3 bases; unmatched junction bases: 5. CDR3 length: 14 amino acids. CDR1 SEHNR and CDR2 FQNEAQ come from the germline V gene (reference sequence). The CDR3 reads CASSFTGENYEQYF. As DNA, the CDR3 is TGTGCCAGCAGCTTCACAGGGGAGAACTACGAGCAGTACTTC.